The clone carrying this T cell receptor beta chain was recorded a few times. From germline, CDR1 is SGDLS and CDR2 YYNGEE. This CDR3 spans 14 amino acids. Trimming shortened V by 4 bases and J by 4 bases, and 12 bases separated the two germline ends. This entry comes from a study of T cell changes during pregnancy in multiple sclerosis. TCRdb keeps only in-frame clones here, not all; method: immunoSEQ multiplex PCR. The table shows about 54,000 clones, with more than 85% occurring only once. Sequencing used peripheral blood, obtained after pregnancy. V is TRBV9 and J is TRBJ2-1; D remains ambiguous. This sequence was found in a female donor in good health, enrolled as a control in a pregnancy study. CDR3 DNA: TGTGCCAGCAGCACTTCTCTCCTTTACAATGAGCAGTTCTTC. Protein product: CASSTSLLYNEQFF.